What follows are 7 T cell receptor beta chains derived from one specimen sequenced in a study of blood T cell repertoires in COVID-19. Profiling relied on immunoSEQ multiplex PCR, and the TCRdb table lists in-frame clones only, not all of them. There are roughly 170,000 clones in the sample; more than 65% occur only once, and 7% to 10% lies in the top ten. What was sequenced was peripheral blood. The receptor source for this set is an older woman with COVID-19, enrolled during active disease.

The V gene is TRBV18, the J gene TRBJ2-1; the match to TRBD2 covers 7 bases. Germline V lookup: CDR1 KGHSH, CDR2 LQKENI. The CDR3 runs 15 residues. J was trimmed by 0 bases and V by 6 bases; bases with no gene match: 5. The CDR3 nucleotides are TGTGCCAGCTCCCCTGGGACTACCTCCTACAATGAGCAGTTCTTC. It encodes CASSPGTTSYNEQFF.

The V gene is TRBV7-2, the J gene TRBJ2-7; 11 nucleotides match TRBD2. The V and J ends lost 5 bases and 0 bases, in that order; junction bases with no gene match: 6. Germline V gives CDR1 SGHTA, CDR2 FQGNSA. The CDR3 spans 16 residues. CDR3 nucleotide sequence: TGTGCCAGCAGCGTAATGACTAGCGGGAACTCCTACGAGCAGTACTTC. This translates into CASSVMTSGNSYEQYF.

In this sample, this clone turned up a few times. The chain has TRBV14 and TRBJ2-7, with 14 bases lining up with TRBD2. Germline-derived CDR1 and CDR2 are SGHDN and FVKESK. CDR3 length: 14 amino acids. The V segment lost 4 bases and the J segment 9 bases; nucleotides outside the gene matches: 5. This CDR3 is CASSLGLAGGPQYV. CDR3 in DNA: TGTGCCAGCAGCCTCGGACTAGCGGGGGGCCCGCAGTACGTC.

The gene calls are TRBV11-2 and TRBJ1-2; TRBD1 aligns across 7 bases. Germline V CDR1 and CDR2: SGHAT, FQNNGV. V was clipped by 5 bases and J by 2 bases; unmatched bases: 11. This CDR3 spans 16 amino acids. DNA for the CDR3: TGTGCCAGCAGCGGTCTCCGGACAGGAACCAACTATGGCTACACCTTC. The encoded protein is CASSGLRTGTNYGYTF.

In DNA form, the CDR3 reads TGTGCCAGCACCACAGGGACCAAAAACATTCAGTACTTC. It encodes CASTTGTKNIQYF. The chain is built from TRBV11-2 and TRBJ2-4; possible D gene TRBD1, 6 bases. Germline V gives CDR1 SGHAT, CDR2 FQNNGV. The CDR3 is 13 residues long. The germline V and J ends were trimmed by 7 bases and 2 bases, with 9 bases remaining between them.

The V call is TRBV7-2, the J call TRBJ1-5; D is possibly TRBD1 (5 bases). CDR1 is SGHTA and CDR2 is FQGNSA in the germline V gene. V was pared by 3 bases and J by 7 bases, with 13 bases between. CDR3 length: 14 residues. This chain's CDR3 is CASSFPGRYQPQHF. The CDR3 bases are TGTGCCAGCAGCTTCCCAGGGCGCTACCAGCCCCAGCATTTT.

The V and J genes are TRBV7-9 and TRBJ2-1; 10 bases align to TRBD2. The germline CDR1 and CDR2 sequences are SEHNR and FQNEAQ (reference sequence). CDR3 length equals 15 residues. V was clipped by 0 bases and J by 9 bases; unmatched bases: 5. In nucleotides, the CDR3 is TGTGCCAGCAGCTTAGCAGCGGGAGGGCCGAGTGAGCAGTTCTTC. As protein: CASSLAAGGPSEQFF.